A single sample gave rise to the 11 T cell receptor beta chains below, sequenced in a study of siplizumab effects on memory and regulatory T cells. The repertoire was sequenced with immunoSEQ multiplex PCR; TCRdb's copy has only in-frame clones and lacks some. The sample has about 50,000 clones; roughly 87% are singletons. Sample: naive CD8+ T cells sorted from blood. The receptors shown here come from a human donor in good health.

The genes are TRBV4-1 and TRBJ2-4, with D perhaps TRBD1 (5 bases). Germline V gives CDR1 MGHRA, CDR2 YSYEKL. The CDR3 is made up of 13 amino acids. V shed 10 bases and J shed 3 bases, with 13 bases lying between them. CDR3 protein: CATASRDKNIQYF. The DNA for the CDR3 is TGCGCCACCGCGAGCAGGGACAAAAACATTCAGTACTTC.

The genes are TRBV7-8 and TRBJ2-7; D is uncertain. The V end was cut by 0 bases, the J end by 3 bases, with 18 bases between. The CDR3 runs 17 residues. Germline V gene lookup returns CDR1 SGHVS and CDR2 FQNEAQ. CDR3: CASSLAPAGPRDYEQYF. CDR3 DNA sequence: TGTGCCAGCAGCTTAGCCCCCGCAGGCCCAAGGGACTACGAGCAGTACTTC. Supplemented by reference TRBV7-8 and TRBJ2-7, the full variable domain reads GAGVSQSPRYKVAKRGQDVALRCDPISGHVSLFWYQQALGQGPEFLTYFQNEAQLDKSGLPSDRFFAERPEGSVSTLKIQRTQQEDSAVYLCASSLAPAGPRDYEQYFGPGTRLTVT.

The table lists this clone with a count of one. This chain connects TRBV2 to TRBJ1-4, with D possibly being TRBD1 (5 bases). Germline V gives CDR1 SNHLY, CDR2 FYNNEI. The CDR3 covers 18 residues. V lost 1 base and J lost 8, with 23 bases in between. CDR3 sequence (DNA): TGTGCCAGCAGTGAAGGAGGGGTGTACGGTCTTACGGAGGAAAAACTGTTTTTT. Translating it yields CASSEGGVYGLTEEKLFF.

The chain combines TRBV7-9 with TRBJ2-5; maybe TRBD2 (5 bases). Germline V gives CDR1 SEHNR, CDR2 FQNEAQ (reference sequence). Between the trimmed V and J ends, which lost 5 bases and 1 base, there was a span of 11 bases. CDR3 length: 14 residues. DNA of the CDR3: TGTGCCAGCAGCCCCACGGGGATCCAAGAGACCCAGTACTTC. It yields the protein CASSPTGIQETQYF. Combining the CDR3 with reference TRBV7-9 and TRBJ2-5 gives the whole variable domain DTGVSQNPRHKITKRGQNVTFRCDPISEHNRLYWYRQTLGQGPEFLTYFQNEAQLEKSRLLSDRFSAERPKGSFSTLEIQRTEQGDSAMYLCASSPTGIQETQYFGPGTRLLVL.

The V and J genes are TRBV13 and TRBJ1-1; D is unresolved. This CDR3 has 14 amino acids. V lost 0 bases and J 1 base, leaving 6 bases between the germline ends. CDR1 and CDR2 (germline): PRHDT, FYEKMQ (reference sequence). The CDR3 bases are TGTGCCAGCAGCTTAGGGCTTAGGAACACTGAAGCTTTCTTT. Protein: CASSLGLRNTEAFF. Supplemented by reference TRBV13 and TRBJ1-1, the full variable domain reads AAGVIQSPRHLIKEKRETATLKCYPIPRHDTVYWYQQGPGQDPQFLISFYEKMQSDKGSIPDRFSAQQFSDYHSELNMSSLELGDSALYFCASSLGLRNTEAFFGQGTRLTVV.

The chain couples TRBV7-9 to TRBJ2-7, with D possibly being TRBD1 (5 bases). The V gene's germline CDR1 is SEHNR and CDR2 FQNEAQ (reference sequence). Trimming removed 9 bases at V and 0 bases at J, with 15 bases between. The CDR3 covers 14 residues. The CDR3 DNA reads as TGTGCCAGTTCCCGGCAGGGTAGCTCCTACGAGCAGTACTTC. The encoded protein is CASSRQGSSYEQYF.

The rearrangement links TRBV7-2 to TRBJ2-3; 10 positions agree with TRBD2. J gave up 2 bases and V 2 bases, and 13 bases lay outside the gene matches. This CDR3 contains 19 residues. Germline loops: CDR1 SGHTA, CDR2 FQGNSA. In DNA form, the CDR3 reads TGTGCCAGCAGCTTACCCGGACTAGCGGTAGTGGCCCACACAGATACGCAGTATTTT. It yields the protein CASSLPGLAVVAHTDTQYF.

Only a few counts were recorded for this clone. V gene TRBV19 combines with J gene TRBJ1-2; tentatively, D is TRBD1 (6 bases). Germline loops: CDR1 LNHDA, CDR2 SQIVND (reference sequence). Deletions cut 10 bases from V and 4 bases from J, with 13 bases between. There are 12 residues in the CDR3. The CDR3 region has the DNA TGTGCCATCCAAGTGGACAGCTATGGCTACACCTTC. As protein: CAIQVDSYGYTF.

V and J are TRBV4-2 and TRBJ2-3; TRBD2 matches at 9 bases. V was clipped by 0 bases and J by 2 bases; unmatched bases: 12. This CDR3 has 19 residues. The germline CDR1 and CDR2 sequences are LGHNA and YNFKEQ. CDR3 region: CASSQEGGPPSGVTDTQYF. In DNA, the CDR3 is TGTGCCAGCAGCCAAGAGGGCGGGCCCCCTAGCGGGGTCACAGATACGCAGTATTTT.

This clone was counted once. V usage is TRBV27 and J usage is TRBJ2-3; D not certain. Trimming removed 5 bases from V and 7 bases from J, with 10 bases in between. In germline, CDR1 is MNHEY, CDR2 SMNVEV (reference sequence). The length of the CDR3 is 12 residues. The CDR3: CASSPAHNTQYF. The CDR3 DNA follows: TGTGCCAGCAGTCCAGCTCATAATACGCAGTATTTT.

The V call is TRBV29-1, the J call TRBJ2-3; TRBD2 agrees at 10 bases. CDR1 is SQVTM and CDR2 is ANQGSEA in the germline V gene. The CDR3 spans 13 residues. The trim removed 5 bases at V and 10 bases at J, leaving 9 bases unmatched. CDR3: CSVWISGGFAQYF. CDR3 nucleotide sequence: TGCAGCGTTTGGATTAGCGGGGGGTTCGCGCAGTATTTT.